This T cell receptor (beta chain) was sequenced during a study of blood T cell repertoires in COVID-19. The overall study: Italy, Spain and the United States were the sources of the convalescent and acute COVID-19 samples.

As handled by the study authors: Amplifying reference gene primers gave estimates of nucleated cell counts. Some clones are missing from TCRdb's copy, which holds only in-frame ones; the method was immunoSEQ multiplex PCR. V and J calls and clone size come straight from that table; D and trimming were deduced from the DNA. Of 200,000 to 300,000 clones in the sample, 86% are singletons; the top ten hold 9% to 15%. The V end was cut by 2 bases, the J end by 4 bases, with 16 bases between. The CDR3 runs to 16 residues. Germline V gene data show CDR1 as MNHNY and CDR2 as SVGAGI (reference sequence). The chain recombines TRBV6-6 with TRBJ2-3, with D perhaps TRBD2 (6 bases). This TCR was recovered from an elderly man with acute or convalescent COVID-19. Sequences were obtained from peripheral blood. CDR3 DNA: TGTGCCAGCAGTTACGGCAGGAGGGGTGGGGCAGATACGCAGTATTTT. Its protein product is CASSYGRRGGADTQYF.